A selection of T cell receptor beta chains follows, all from one sample in a study of OX40 agonist ivuxolimab in advanced cancers. TCRdb keeps only in-frame clones here, not all; method: immunoSEQ multiplex PCR. This table has 40,000 to 60,000 clones, about 80% appearing once. The sequences come from CD4+ or CD8+ T cells sorted from blood, collected in a trial of the OX40 agonist ivuxolimab. These receptors all come from an adult with an advanced solid tumor such as melanoma, head and neck, liver or kidney cancer. Each CDR3 is given with its conserved first and last residue. The D gene is left open where the match is weak. Some rows have no size entry. The others give once, few or many, or a class for an expanded clone.

cdr3_aa cdr3_nt j_call clone_size v_call d_call
CASSMGWGIQETQYF TGTGCCAGTAGTATGGGGTGGGGCATCCAAGAGACCCAGTACTTC TRBJ2-5 NA TRBV19 NA
CASSEARIRDSSYEQYF TGTGCCAGCAGTGAAGCCCGAATTAGGGACAGCTCCTACGAGCAGTACTTC TRBJ2-7 NA TRBV6-1 TRBD1
CASTWGTGNTGELFF TGCGCCAGCACATGGGGGACTGGGAACACCGGGGAGCTGTTTTTT TRBJ2-2 few TRBV5-1 NA
CASTKDSLNQPQHF TGTGCCAGCACTAAAGACAGCTTAAATCAGCCCCAGCATTTT TRBJ1-5 NA TRBV6-1 NA
CASSSGWNTGELFF TGTGCCAGCAGCTCCGGCTGGAACACCGGGGAGCTGTTTTTT TRBJ2-2 NA TRBV7-2 NA
CASSLATDNTEAFF TGTGCCAGCAGCTTGGCAACAGACAACACTGAAGCTTTCTTT TRBJ1-1 NA TRBV5-4 NA
CASSMGRLNTEAFF TGTGCCAGCTCCATGGGAAGGTTGAACACTGAAGCTTTCTTT TRBJ1-1 NA TRBV2 NA
CASSDTRGGDTQYF TGTGCCAGCAGTGACACTCGAGGGGGAGATACGCAGTATTTT TRBJ2-3 NA TRBV7-7 NA
CATSRGGTVYGYTF TGTGCCACCAGCAGAGGGGGAACAGTCTATGGCTACACCTTC TRBJ1-2 NA TRBV15 NA
CASSAGRTNEKLFF TGTGCCAGCAGCGCAGGGAGGACTAATGAAAAACTGTTTTTT TRBJ1-4 few TRBV5-6 NA
CATSVTGNNSPLHF TGTGCCACCAGCGTGACTGGGAATAATTCACCCCTCCACTTT TRBJ1-6 medium-sized TRBV15 NA
CASGSAGHTYEQYF TGTGCTAGTGGTTCTGCCGGCCACACCTACGAGCAGTACTTC TRBJ2-7 NA TRBV12-5 NA
CASSQGTSGYEQYF TGTGCCAGCAGCCAAGGGACTAGCGGCTACGAGCAGTACTTC TRBJ2-7 NA TRBV7-6 TRBD2
CAISGGGSWGNTQYF TGTGCCATCAGTGGAGGCGGGAGTTGGGGAAATACGCAGTATTTT TRBJ2-3 NA TRBV10-3 TRBD2
CASSSTRTRTDTGELFF TGTGCCAGCAGCTCGACTCGGACACGGACAGACACCGGGGAGCTGTTTTTT TRBJ2-2 NA TRBV7-7 NA
CASSWTEGLPGNTIYF TGTGCCAGCAGTTGGACAGAAGGGTTACCTGGAAACACCATATATTTT TRBJ1-3 few TRBV28 NA
CASSFGGLVDTEAFF TGTGCCAGCAGCTTTGGGGGCCTTGTAGACACTGAAGCTTTCTTT TRBJ1-1 NA TRBV7-8 NA
CASSLQAYSYEQYF TGTGCCAGCAGCTTACAGGCTTACTCCTACGAGCAGTACTTC TRBJ2-7 NA TRBV11-2 NA
CASSQVDYTDTQYF TGCGCCAGCAGCCAAGTGGATTACACAGATACGCAGTATTTT TRBJ2-3 few TRBV4-3 NA
CASSNNRVHGYTF TGTGCCAGCAGCAATAACAGGGTGCATGGCTACACCTTC TRBJ1-2 NA TRBV9 NA
CASSLRERTSSYEQYF TGTGCCAGCAGCTTACGGGAGCGGACGAGCTCCTACGAGCAGTACTTC TRBJ2-7 NA TRBV7-8 NA
CASSFERGRDIQYF TGTGCCAGCAGCTTTGAGCGGGGGAGGGACATTCAGTACTTC TRBJ2-4 NA TRBV7-9 TRBD2
CASSLGGLREQYF TGTGCCAGCAGCTTGGGGGGGCTTCGCGAGCAGTACTTC TRBJ2-7 NA TRBV7-9 NA
CASSADRGNSPLHF TGCGCCAGCAGCGCGGACAGGGGGAATTCACCCCTCCACTTT TRBJ1-6 NA TRBV5-1 TRBD1
CATSSNRGLNYGYTF TGTGCCACCAGCAGTAACAGGGGGTTGAACTATGGCTACACCTTC TRBJ1-2 once TRBV15 TRBD1
CASSSGQGAANEQFF TGTGCCAGCAGCTCGGGACAGGGGGCTGCAAATGAGCAGTTCTTC TRBJ2-1 once TRBV6-1 TRBD1
CASSPLASSYEQYF TGCGCCAGTTCTCCACTTGCAAGCTCCTACGAGCAGTACTTC TRBJ2-7 NA TRBV5-1 NA
CASSPEGRAQGYF TGCGCCAGCAGCCCGGAAGGTAGGGCCCAGGGGTACTTC TRBJ2-7 NA TRBV5-1 NA
CASSLSASNSPLHF TGTGCCAGCAGCTTATCCGCATCTAATTCACCCCTCCACTTT TRBJ1-6 NA TRBV7-9 NA
CSVVRDRSTDTQYF TGCAGCGTTGTCCGGGACAGATCCACAGATACGCAGTATTTT TRBJ2-3 NA TRBV29-1 TRBD1
CASSLEGRSYEQYF TGTGCCAGCAGCTTAGAAGGGCGGTCCTACGAGCAGTACTTC TRBJ2-7 once TRBV11-2 NA
CASSLGGLKDTQYF TGTGCCAGCAGCTTAGGGGGACTCAAGGATACGCAGTATTTT TRBJ2-3 NA TRBV11-2 NA
CATTLGPNTEAFF TGTGCCACCACCCTGGGACCGAACACTGAAGCTTTCTTT TRBJ1-1 NA TRBV15 NA
CASSLEASKVGYTF TGTGCCAGCAGCTTAGAGGCTAGCAAGGTTGGCTACACCTTC TRBJ1-2 NA TRBV7-2 NA
CASSQERVGQGDTEAFF TGCGCCAGCAGCCAAGAGCGAGTGGGACAGGGAGACACTGAAGCTTTCTTT TRBJ1-1 NA TRBV4-1 TRBD1
CASSEGTVNTEAFF TGCGCCAGCAGTGAGGGGACAGTGAACACTGAAGCTTTCTTT TRBJ1-1 NA TRBV10-1 TRBD1
CASSLAGDNEQFF TGTGCCAGCAGCTTGGCCGGTGACAATGAGCAGTTCTTC TRBJ2-1 NA TRBV5-4 NA
CASTLRTGREQYF TGTGCCAGCACTTTACGGACAGGGCGCGAGCAGTACTTC TRBJ2-7 once TRBV28 TRBD1
CASSVGQGSAKNIQYF TGTGCCAGCAGCGTGGGACAGGGGTCAGCCAAAAACATTCAGTACTTC TRBJ2-4 NA TRBV11-2 TRBD1
CASSPNGTNLTYEQYF TGTGCCAGCAGTCCGAACGGGACTAACCTAACCTACGAGCAGTACTTC TRBJ2-7 NA TRBV21-1 NA
CASSAPGSIGTQYF TGTGCCAGCAGCGCTCCCGGGAGTATTGGGACCCAGTACTTC TRBJ2-5 few TRBV9 NA
CASSQENNNQPQHF TGCGCCAGCAGCCAAGAAAATAACAATCAGCCCCAGCATTTT TRBJ1-5 many TRBV4-1 NA
CASSYRGGNQPQHF TGTGCCAGCAGCTACAGGGGAGGCAATCAGCCCCAGCATTTT TRBJ1-5 NA TRBV6-6 TRBD1
CASTGGLGEKLFF TGTGCCAGTACGGGGGGATTGGGTGAAAAACTGTTTTTT TRBJ1-4 NA TRBV19 NA
CASSSRGSASTDTQYF TGCGCCAGCAGCTCCAGGGGTAGCGCTAGCACAGATACGCAGTATTTT TRBJ2-3 NA TRBV5-1 NA
CASSFGQNTEAFF TGTGCCAGCAGCTTCGGACAGAACACTGAAGCTTTCTTT TRBJ1-1 few TRBV11-2 NA
CASTAGELPGYTF TGTGCCAGCACTGCAGGGGAGTTGCCTGGCTACACCTTC TRBJ1-2 NA TRBV25-1 NA
CASSPGLDRYEQYF TGTGCCAGCAGCCCCGGTCTCGATCGGTACGAGCAGTACTTC TRBJ2-7 NA TRBV7-7 NA
CATSSTPYNEQFF TGTGCCACCAGCAGCACTCCCTACAATGAGCAGTTCTTC TRBJ2-1 few TRBV15 NA
CASSLKQGNHEQYF TGTGCCAGCAGCTTGAAACAGGGTAACCACGAGCAGTACTTC TRBJ2-7 NA TRBV5-4 NA
CASSRMAIGGYTF TGTGCCAGCAGTCGCATGGCTATAGGGGGCTACACCTTC TRBJ1-2 once TRBV6-6 NA
CASSYSQNTGELFF TGTGCCAGCAGTTACTCCCAGAACACCGGGGAGCTGTTTTTT TRBJ2-2 many TRBV6-5 NA